Detailed here is one TCR beta chain. Produced via immunoSEQ multiplex PCR; TCRdb's table is partial and in-frame only. The sample holds around 130,000 clones, just over 85% seen once. The data derive from a study of T cell responses to AZD1222 COVID-19 vaccine. Trimming removed 2 bases from V and 6 bases from J, with 22 bases in between. The CDR3 length is 17 residues. Germline CDR1 and CDR2: MDHEN and SYDVKM. This chain connects TRBV28 to TRBJ1-2; maybe TRBD1 (6 bases). The sequence derives from an adult in good health. This sample comprised peripheral blood, obtained on day 0 of AZD1222 vaccination. CDR3 loop: CASSLRGWGRLNDGYTF. The DNA of the CDR3 is TGTGCCAGCAGTTTAAGGGGATGGGGGCGGCTCAACGATGGCTACACCTTC.